This TCR beta chain was recorded in a study of cytomegalovirus exposure and HLA in healthy donors. This CDR3 contains 14 residues. Looked up from germline, CDR1 is SGHTA and CDR2 is FQGTGA. Deletions cut 4 bases from V and 3 bases from J, with 13 bases between. The PCR contained 60 Vbeta and 13 Jbeta primers. Clones were sequenced by immunoSEQ multiplex PCR, and TCRdb holds only the in-frame ones, with some missing. Of roughly 250,000 clones in the sample, 72% were seen once. This clonotype was sampled from a female donor in good health and CMV-seronegative. This chain uses TRBV7-3 with TRBJ2-7; weak D call: TRBD2 (7 bases). The sequenced sample consisted of PBMCs. As DNA, the CDR3 is TGTGCCAGCAGCTGGGGAGGGGGGGGCTACGAGCAGTACTTC. As protein: CASSWGGGGYEQYF.